A selection of T cell receptor beta chains follows, all from one sample in a study of blood T cell repertoires in COVID-19. Libraries were prepared by immunoSEQ multiplex PCR; TCRdb keeps only in-frame clonotypes and omits some of them. Among about 310,000 clones listed, approximately 90% were seen once. Sequencing was performed on PBMCs or T cells enriched from blood (not recorded which). These receptors all stem from a woman aged 18-29 years who had recovered from COVID-19. The CDR3 runs from the conserved cysteine through the conserved F or W. D genes are given only for firm matches. Clone size, where shown, is once, few, many, or a class for clones that have expanded.

few	TRBD1	TRBV10-3	TRBJ2-2	TGTGCCATCAGTAACGACAGGGGGCGGCGTACCGGGGAGCTGTTTTTT	CAISNDRGRRTGELFF
-	-	TRBV7-8	TRBJ1-1	TGTGCCAGCAGCCTTGCCTGGGGCAACACTGAAGCTTTCTTT	CASSLAWGNTEAFF
-	TRBD1	TRBV5-1	TRBJ1-1	TGCGCCAGCAGCTTGGTGTTTATTTCAGGCGACCACAGGGGAAAACGGTCCGCGTTTACTGAAGCTTTCTTT	CASSLVFISGDHRGKRSAFTEAFF
-	TRBD2	TRBV5-6	TRBJ2-7	TGTGCCAGCAGCCCACTAGCGGGTAGCTCCTACGAGCAGTACTTC	CASSPLAGSSYEQYF
once	-	TRBV4-1	TRBJ1-5	TGCGCCAGCAGGCCAAGGACAGAGCACAATCAGCCCCAGCATTTT	CASRPRTEHNQPQHF
-	-	TRBV18	TRBJ2-7	TGTGCCAGCTCACCATTGGGGGCTGGCGACGAGCAGTACTTC	CASSPLGAGDEQYF
-	TRBD1	TRBV23-1	TRBJ1-2	TGCGCCAGCAGGGGACAGGGGGCGTCATGTGGCTACACCTTC	CASRGQGASCGYTF
few	-	TRBV25-1	TRBJ1-1	TGTGCCAGCAGTGAATACGGTGCTGGTAACACTGAAGCTTTCTTT	CASSEYGAGNTEAFF
-	-	TRBV5-1	TRBJ2-3	TGCGCCAGCAGCTCACCAACTTTTTCCCCGCGGGACACAGATACGCAGTATTTT	CASSSPTFSPRDTDTQYF
-	-	TRBV30	TRBJ1-4	TGTGCCTGGAGTCCAACTCCCGAAGAAAAACTGTTTTTT	CAWSPTPEEKLFF
few	-	TRBV5-1	TRBJ1-6	TGCGCCAGCAGCTTGGGAGAACCGAATTCACCCCTCCACTTT	CASSLGEPNSPLHF
-	-	TRBV27	TRBJ1-4	TGTGCCAGCACCCCCACGGGGACTAATGAAAAACTGTTTTTT	CASTPTGTNEKLFF
-	-	TRBV19	TRBJ2-6	TGTGCCAGTAGTATAGCGGGTTTACACTCTGGGGCCAACGTCCTGACTTTC	CASSIAGLHSGANVLTF
once	TRBD2	TRBV13	TRBJ2-7	TGTGCCAGCAGCTCGACCTGGACTAGCGGGAGCTACGAGCAGTACTTC	CASSSTWTSGSYEQYF
-	-	TRBV5-1	TRBJ2-7	TGCGCCAGCAGCTTGGCCGCAGAACCCTACGAGCAGTACTTC	CASSLAAEPYEQYF
-	-	TRBV9	TRBJ1-1	TGTGCCAGCAGCGTAGTCGTAGTCGGGAACACTGAAGCTTTCTTT	CASSVVVVGNTEAFF
-	-	TRBV4-1	TRBJ2-5	TGCGCCAGCAGCCAAGTCGGGTACCAAGAGACCCAGTACTTC	CASSQVGYQETQYF